This is a list of T cell receptor beta chains from one sample in a study of blood T cell repertoires in COVID-19. Here immunoSEQ multiplex PCR was the method, and the copy in TCRdb shows in-frame clones only, minus some. The repertoire holds approximately 200,000 clones, with about 86% as singletons. The specimen was peripheral blood. These TCRs come from a man aged 60 to 69 who had recovered from COVID-19. Both conserved end residues are part of each CDR3. The D gene is left open where the match is weak. Size values are once, few and many counts, or a class for expanded clones, and some rows have none.

TRBV29-1	.	TRBJ2-7	.	TGCAGCGTTGTAACAGGCGACTACGAGCAGTACTTC	CSVVTGDYEQYF
TRBV3-1/TRBV3-2	.	TRBJ2-3	TRBD2	TGTGCCAGCAGCCCTTCTAGCGGGGGCCCCTCCACGCAGTATTTT	CASSPSSGGPSTQYF
TRBV5-6	few	TRBJ1-5	TRBD1	TGTGCCAGCAGCTCAGGGACAGGGGGTAATCAGCCCCAGCATTTT	CASSSGTGGNQPQHF
TRBV6-5	.	TRBJ1-1	.	TGTGCCAGCAGGGACTTCCAGGATGAAGCTTTCTTT	CASRDFQDEAFF
TRBV7-2	.	TRBJ2-5	TRBD2	TGTGCCAGCAGCCGCGGGGGGCCCCGGGAGACCCAGTACTTC	CASSRGGPRETQYF
TRBV19	.	TRBJ1-5	TRBD1	TGTGCCAGTAGTATCTCAGGACAGGGGGCTAACAATCAGCCCCAGCATTTT	CASSISGQGANNQPQHF
TRBV7-9	.	TRBJ1-2	.	TGTGCCAGCAGTCCGCGGACACCTGGGTACTATGGCTACACCTTC	CASSPRTPGYYGYTF
TRBV5-1	.	TRBJ2-7	.	TGCGCCAGCAGCTTCTTACCGGGGGAGCTTTCCTACGAGCAGTACTTC	CASSFLPGELSYEQYF
TRBV7-9	few	TRBJ1-1	.	TGTGCCAGCAGCTACGGCCTCGGGGGGCCAATGACGGCTTTCTTT	CASSYGLGGPMTAFF
TRBV28	.	TRBJ1-2	.	TGTGCCAGCAGTTCCCTCAAACGGACCTTC	CASSSLKRTF
TRBV6-2/TRBV6-3	.	TRBJ1-1	.	TGTGCCAGCAGTTTCGACGGAGTCACTGAAGCTTTCTTT	CASSFDGVTEAFF
TRBV7-2	.	TRBJ1-2	.	TGTGCCAGCAGCCCTCGACACACCTATGGCTACACCTTC	CASSPRHTYGYTF
TRBV19	.	TRBJ1-2	TRBD1	TGTGCCAGTAGTATGCCCTTAACAGGGGTGAACTATGGCTACACCTTC	CASSMPLTGVNYGYTF
TRBV7-2	few	TRBJ2-1	.	TGTGCCAGCAAACGGGACGGGAGCTCCTACAATGAGCAGTTCTTC	CASKRDGSSYNEQFF
TRBV25-1	.	TRBJ2-1	.	TGTGCCAGCAGTAACGGGGAGCGGGTCCCCTACAATGAGCAGTTCTTC	CASSNGERVPYNEQFF
TRBV24-1	medium-sized	TRBJ2-1	TRBD2	TGTGCCACCAGTAGGACTAGCGGGATACGTAATGAGCAGTTCTTC	CATSRTSGIRNEQFF
TRBV7-2	.	TRBJ2-1	TRBD2	TGTGCCAGCAGCTCGCGGGGGGGCAATCTCAATGAGCAGTTCTTC	CASSSRGGNLNEQFF
TRBV28	.	TRBJ1-5	.	TGTGCCAGCAGTTTCCCGGGGGATCAGCCCCAGCATTTT	CASSFPGDQPQHF
TRBV28	.	TRBJ1-2	.	TGTGCCAGCAGTTTGGCCGTCGGGGGATTCGGCTACACCTTC	CASSLAVGGFGYTF
TRBV19	once	TRBJ1-5	TRBD1	TGTGCCAGTAGTACCCGGGACAGGGCCCAGTGGGACAATCAGCCCCAGCATTTT	CASSTRDRAQWDNQPQHF
TRBV19	.	TRBJ1-2	TRBD1	TGTGCCAGTGTCGCGGGGACAGGTGGATTGCGTGGCTACACCTTC	CASVAGTGGLRGYTF
TRBV30	.	TRBJ2-7	TRBD2	TGTGCCTGGAGCCGCCCCGGGGGGGCTCGTACCTACGAGCAGTACTTC	CAWSRPGGARTYEQYF
TRBV5-5	.	TRBJ1-3	.	TGTGCCAGCAGCTTGGCCGGGAAAAATCGAAACACCATATATTTT	CASSLAGKNRNTIYF
TRBV5-4	.	TRBJ2-7	TRBD2	TGTGCCAGCAGCCCCGGTGGGACTAGCGGGAGGGCCGAGGAGCAGTACTTC	CASSPGGTSGRAEEQYF
TRBV6-4	.	TRBJ2-7	.	TGTGCCAGCAGCCACCTAGGTTCCCTTCCCGAGCAGTACTTC	CASSHLGSLPEQYF
TRBV2	.	TRBJ2-7	.	TGTGCCATTAGGGACAATTCCGAGCAGTACTTC	CAIRDNSEQYF
TRBV5-4	few	TRBJ1-2	.	TGTGCCAGCAGCTTTCAGACAGGCCTAAGCGGCTACACCTTC	CASSFQTGLSGYTF
TRBV4-3	.	TRBJ1-5	.	TGCGCCAGCAGCCAATCAACGCGGAGCAATCAGCCCCAGCATTTT	CASSQSTRSNQPQHF
TRBV4-3	.	TRBJ2-7	TRBD2	TGCGCCAGCAGCCAAGATTTCCAGAGCGGGGCCTACTACGAGCAGTACTTC	CASSQDFQSGAYYEQYF
TRBV19	.	TRBJ2-3	TRBD2	TGTGCCAGTAGTATGTCTAGCGGGGGCACAGATACGCAGTATTTT	CASSMSSGGTDTQYF
TRBV29-1	.	TRBJ1-4	.	TGCGCGGGGGGGAGTTCTAATGAAAAACTGTTTTTT	CAGGSSNEKLFF
TRBV29-1	.	TRBJ1-2	.	TGCAGCGTGCCTATGACTGGAGGGGGCTACACCTTC	CSVPMTGGGYTF
TRBV29-1	.	TRBJ1-2	TRBD1	TGCAGCGTTCCGACAGGGAGAGGCTATGGCTACACCTTC	CSVPTGRGYGYTF
TRBV7-2	few	TRBJ2-2	.	TGTGCCAGCAGCCTCCACCTAGGGGCGTCTAGCGTCACCGGGGAGCTGTTTTTT	CASSLHLGASSVTGELFF